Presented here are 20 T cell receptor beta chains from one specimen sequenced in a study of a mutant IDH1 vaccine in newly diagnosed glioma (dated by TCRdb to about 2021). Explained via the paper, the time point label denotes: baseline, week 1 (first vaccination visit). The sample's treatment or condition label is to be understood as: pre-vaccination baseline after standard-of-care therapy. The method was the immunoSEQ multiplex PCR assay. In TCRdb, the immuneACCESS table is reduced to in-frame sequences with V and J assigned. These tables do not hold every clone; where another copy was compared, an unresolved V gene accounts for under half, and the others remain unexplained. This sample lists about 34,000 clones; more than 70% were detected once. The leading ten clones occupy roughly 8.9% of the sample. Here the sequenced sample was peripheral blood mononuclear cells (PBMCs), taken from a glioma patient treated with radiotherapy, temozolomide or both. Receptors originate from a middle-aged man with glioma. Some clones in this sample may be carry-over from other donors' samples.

CDR3 residues: CASSRGTGATGELFF. The CDR3 DNA is TGTGCCAGCAGTAGAGGGACAGGGGCCACCGGGGAGCTGTTTTTT. This chain uses TRBV7-3 with TRBJ2-2, with 10 bases fitting TRBD1. This CDR3 has 15 amino acids. Germline values: CDR1 SGHTA, CDR2 FQGTGA. V shed 6 bases and J 4 bases; nucleotides not matched to a gene: 5.

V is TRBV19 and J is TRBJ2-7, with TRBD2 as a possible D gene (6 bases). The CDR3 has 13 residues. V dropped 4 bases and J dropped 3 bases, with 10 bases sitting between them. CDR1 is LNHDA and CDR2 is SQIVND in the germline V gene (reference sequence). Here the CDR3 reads CASSTGGSYEQYF. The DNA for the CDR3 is TGTGCCAGTAGTACAGGAGGGAGCTACGAGCAGTACTTC.

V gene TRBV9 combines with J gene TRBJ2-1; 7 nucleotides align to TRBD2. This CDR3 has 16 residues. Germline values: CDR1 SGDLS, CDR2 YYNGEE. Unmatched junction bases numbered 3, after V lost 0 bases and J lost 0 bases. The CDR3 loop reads CASSVVGGSSYNEQFF. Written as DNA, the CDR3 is TGTGCCAGCAGCGTAGTGGGCGGGAGCTCCTACAATGAGCAGTTCTTC.

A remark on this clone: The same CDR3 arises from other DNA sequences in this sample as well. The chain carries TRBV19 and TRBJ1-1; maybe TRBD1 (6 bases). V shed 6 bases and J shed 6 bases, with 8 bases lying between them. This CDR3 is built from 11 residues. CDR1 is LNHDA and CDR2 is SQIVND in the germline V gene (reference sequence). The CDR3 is CASSQGPEAFF. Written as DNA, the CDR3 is TGTGCCAGTAGCCAGGGGCCTGAAGCTTTCTTT.

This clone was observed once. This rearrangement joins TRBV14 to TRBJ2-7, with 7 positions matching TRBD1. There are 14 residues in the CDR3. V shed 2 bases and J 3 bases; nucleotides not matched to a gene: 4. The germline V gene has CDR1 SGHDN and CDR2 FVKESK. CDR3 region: CASSQTGEIYEQYF. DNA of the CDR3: TGTGCCAGCAGCCAAACAGGGGAGATCTACGAGCAGTACTTC.

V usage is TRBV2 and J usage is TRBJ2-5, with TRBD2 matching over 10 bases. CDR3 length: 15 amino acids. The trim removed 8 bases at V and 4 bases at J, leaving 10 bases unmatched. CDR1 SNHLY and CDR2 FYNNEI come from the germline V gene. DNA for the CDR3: TGTGCCAGCCGTACCGCCGGGACTAGCGTAGAGACCCAGTACTTC. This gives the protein CASRTAGTSVETQYF.

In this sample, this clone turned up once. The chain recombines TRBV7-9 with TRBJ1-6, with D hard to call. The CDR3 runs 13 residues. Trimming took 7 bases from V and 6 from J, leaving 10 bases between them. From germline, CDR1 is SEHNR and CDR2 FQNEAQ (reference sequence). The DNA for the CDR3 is TGTGCCAGCATAGGAGGACTTAATTCACCCCTCCACTTT. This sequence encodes CASIGGLNSPLHF.

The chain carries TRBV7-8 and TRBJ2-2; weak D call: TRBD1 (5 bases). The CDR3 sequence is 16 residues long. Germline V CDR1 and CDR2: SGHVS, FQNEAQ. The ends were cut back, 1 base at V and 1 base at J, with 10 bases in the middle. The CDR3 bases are TGTGCCAGCAGCTTAGTGCCCAGGGTGAACACCGGGGAGCTGTTTTTT. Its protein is CASSLVPRVNTGELFF.

CDR3 region: CASSQIPGNLHHEQYF. The DNA of the CDR3 is TGTGCCAGCAGTCAGATACCAGGGAATCTTCACCACGAGCAGTACTTC. The V and J genes are TRBV6-6 and TRBJ2-7, with D maybe TRBD1 (5 bases). The V gene lost 5 bases and the J gene lost 5 bases, with 22 bases spanning the gap. The CDR3 runs to 16 residues. Looked up from germline, CDR1 is MNHNY and CDR2 is SVGAGI (reference sequence).

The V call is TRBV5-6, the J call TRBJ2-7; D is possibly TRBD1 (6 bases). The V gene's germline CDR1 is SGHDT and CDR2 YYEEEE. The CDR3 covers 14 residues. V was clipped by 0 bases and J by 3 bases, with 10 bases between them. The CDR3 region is CASSLVDRSYEQYF. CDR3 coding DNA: TGTGCCAGCAGCTTGGTAGACAGGAGCTACGAGCAGTACTTC.

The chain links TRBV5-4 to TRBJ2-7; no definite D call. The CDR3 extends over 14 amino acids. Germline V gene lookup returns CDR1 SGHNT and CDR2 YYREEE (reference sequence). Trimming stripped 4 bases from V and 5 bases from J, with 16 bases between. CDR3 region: CASSAGPGLDEQYF. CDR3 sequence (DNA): TGTGCCAGCAGCGCCGGACCTGGTTTGGACGAGCAGTACTTC.

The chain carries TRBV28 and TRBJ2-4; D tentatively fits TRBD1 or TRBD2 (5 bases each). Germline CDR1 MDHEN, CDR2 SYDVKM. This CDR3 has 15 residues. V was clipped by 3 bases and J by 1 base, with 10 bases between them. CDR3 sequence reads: CASSLVGTAKNIQYF. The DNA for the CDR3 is TGTGCCAGCAGTTTGGTGGGGACGGCCAAAAACATTCAGTACTTC.

CDR3 loop: CASTTPRTGGACQPQHF. CDR3 DNA: TGTGCCAGCACCACTCCCCGGACAGGTGGGGCCTGTCAGCCCCAGCATTTT. The rearrangement uses TRBV21-1 and TRBJ1-5; the table's D call TRBD1 went unverified against the DNA. TRBV21-1 is reported as a pseudogene. The CDR3 is made up of 17 amino acids.

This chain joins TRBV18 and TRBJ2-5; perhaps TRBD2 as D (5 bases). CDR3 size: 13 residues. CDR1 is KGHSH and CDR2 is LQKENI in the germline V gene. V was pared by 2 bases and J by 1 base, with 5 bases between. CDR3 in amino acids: CASSPGSQETQYF. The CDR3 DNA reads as TGTGCCAGCTCACCAGGGAGCCAAGAGACCCAGTACTTC. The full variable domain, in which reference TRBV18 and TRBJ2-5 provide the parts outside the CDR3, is NAGVMQNPRHLVRRRGQEARLRCSPMKGHSHVYWYRQLPEEGLKFMVYLQKENIIDESGMPKERFSAEFPKEGPSILRIQQVVRGDSAAYFCASSPGSQETQYFGPGTRLLVL.

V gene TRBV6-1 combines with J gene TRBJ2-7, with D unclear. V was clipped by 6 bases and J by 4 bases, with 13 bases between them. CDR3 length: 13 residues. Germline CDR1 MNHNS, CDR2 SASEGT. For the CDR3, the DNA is TGTGCCAGCAGCGCGCGCCAGGTGTACGAGCAGTACTTC. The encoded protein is CASSARQVYEQYF.

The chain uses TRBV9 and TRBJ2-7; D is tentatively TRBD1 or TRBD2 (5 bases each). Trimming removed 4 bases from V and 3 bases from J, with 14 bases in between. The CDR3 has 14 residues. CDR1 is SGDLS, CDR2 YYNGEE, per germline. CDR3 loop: CASSPGTSNYEQYF. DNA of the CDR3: TGTGCCAGCAGCCCCGGGACCTCAAACTACGAGCAGTACTTC.

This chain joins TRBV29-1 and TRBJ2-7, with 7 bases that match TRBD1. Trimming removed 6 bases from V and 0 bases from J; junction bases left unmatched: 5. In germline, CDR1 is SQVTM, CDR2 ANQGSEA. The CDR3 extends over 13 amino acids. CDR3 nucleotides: TGCAGCGTCAGACAGGGAAGCTCCTACGAGCAGTACTTC. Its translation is CSVRQGSSYEQYF.

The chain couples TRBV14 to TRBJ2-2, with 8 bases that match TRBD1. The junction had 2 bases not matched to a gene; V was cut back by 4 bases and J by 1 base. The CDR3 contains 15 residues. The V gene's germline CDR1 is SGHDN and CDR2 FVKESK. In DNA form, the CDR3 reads TGTGCCAGCAGCCGAGGGACAGGGAACACCGGGGAGCTGTTTTTT. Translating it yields CASSRGTGNTGELFF.

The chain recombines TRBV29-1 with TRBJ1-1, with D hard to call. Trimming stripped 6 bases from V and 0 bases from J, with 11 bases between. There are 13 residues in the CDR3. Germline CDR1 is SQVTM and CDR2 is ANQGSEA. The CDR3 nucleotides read TGCAGCGTCGCCGACCCTATGAACACTGAAGCTTTCTTT. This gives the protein CSVADPMNTEAFF. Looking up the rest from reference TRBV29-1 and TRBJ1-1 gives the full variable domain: SAVISQKPSRDICQRGTSLTIQCQVDSQVTMMFWYRQQPGQSLTLIATANQGSEATYESGFVIDKFPISRPNLTFSTLTVSNMSPEDSSIYLCSVADPMNTEAFFGQGTRLTVV.

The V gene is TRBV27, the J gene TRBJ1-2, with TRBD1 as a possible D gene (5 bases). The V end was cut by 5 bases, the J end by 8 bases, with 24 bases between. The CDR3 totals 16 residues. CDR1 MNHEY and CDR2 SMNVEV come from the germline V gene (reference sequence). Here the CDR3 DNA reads TGTGCCAGCAGTACCATTCCCCCCCGGGACGAGCGAGGCTACACCTTC. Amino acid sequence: CASSTIPPRDERGYTF.